Shown below are 6 T cell receptor beta chains from a single sample sequenced in a study of post-analysis software for immune sequencing data. The antigens for these receptors are not known. Study-level points and caveats: Comparison of patients with controls showed five TRBV segments more frequent in patients, TRBV5-6, TRBV5-1 and TRBV20-1 among them.

Unique molecular identifiers were carried by the TCR beta cDNA libraries. Via MiXCR, TCRdb re-called the PCR reads, giving one row per CDR3 protein. The sample lists fewer than 600,000 distinct CDR3 sequences; around 40% were seen once. Sequenced sample: blood. These receptors were taken from a girl aged 10 to 17 with multiple sclerosis.

This clonotype was seen a few times. The chain combines TRBV29-1 with TRBJ2-3, with 7 bases matching TRBD1. Trimming removed 5 bases from V and 0 bases from J; junction bases left unmatched: 5. The germline CDR1 and CDR2 sequences are SQVTM and ANQGSEA. CDR3 size: 14 residues. The CDR3 protein is CSVSTGRSTDTQYF. As DNA, the CDR3 is TGCAGCGTTTCGACAGGGCGTAGCACAGATACGCAGTATTTT.

The chain couples TRBV11-2 to TRBJ1-2; D ambiguous. The length of the CDR3 is 15 residues. With 3 bases removed from V and 4 bases from J, the gap between germline ends came to 15 bases. Germline lookup yields CDR1 SGHAT and CDR2 FQNNGV. CDR3 sequence reads: CASSLSKGDRYGYTF. The DNA for the CDR3 is TGTGCCAGCAGCTTGAGTAAGGGTGATCGCTATGGCTACACCTTC.

The count of this clonotype is one. This chain joins TRBV5-1 and TRBJ2-2, with D tentatively TRBD2 (6 bases). The CDR3 contains 16 residues. Trimming left V 1 base short and J 5 bases short, with 15 bases between. Looked up from germline, CDR1 is SGHRS and CDR2 is YFSETQ. CDR3 DNA: TGCGCCAGCAGCTTGTCGGCGGGGATCATGACCGGGGAGCTGTTTTTT. Encoded protein: CASSLSAGIMTGELFF.

This clonotype was counted a few times. The V call is TRBV3-1, the J call TRBJ2-1; TRBD1 might be the D (5 bases). The CDR3 covers 12 residues. Per germline, CDR1 LGHDT and CDR2 YNNKEL (reference sequence). Trimming stripped 3 bases from V and 9 bases from J, with 9 bases between. CDR3 DNA: TGTGCCAGCAGCCAGGGGCATGCTGAGCAGTTCTTC. It is translated as CASSQGHAEQFF.

The chain couples TRBV14 to TRBJ2-1; TRBD2 matches at 7 bases. CDR3 length equals 14 residues. The V gene's germline CDR1 is SGHDN and CDR2 FVKESK. Trimming removed 1 base from V and 7 bases from J; junction bases left unmatched: 4. CDR3 sequence (DNA): TGTGCCAGCAGCCAAGGGGCGGGAGAGAATGAGCAGTTCTTC. Protein product: CASSQGAGENEQFF.

The chain joins TRBV7-9 to TRBJ2-1, with D unresolved. V was trimmed by 6 bases and J by 6 bases, leaving 24 bases between them. Looked up from germline, CDR1 is SEHNR and CDR2 is FQNEAQ (reference sequence). The CDR3 extends over 17 amino acids. DNA of the CDR3: TGTGCCAGCAGAGCCACAGCCGCTTCCAGGTCGTTCAATGAGCAGTTCTTC. Amino acid sequence: CASRATAASRSFNEQFF.